These 3 T cell receptor beta chains were sequenced from one sample in a study of blood T cell repertoires in COVID-19. Only in-frame clones appear in the TCRdb table, and some are missing; sequencing was by immunoSEQ multiplex PCR. The table lists hundreds of thousands of clones, roughly 90% of them singletons. Sequenced material: peripheral blood. All receptors derive from a woman between 70 and 85 years old with COVID-19, enrolled during active disease.

This clone was picked up one time. CDR3 sequence: CASRMEDSPLHF. The CDR3 nucleotides read TGCGCCAGCAGAATGGAGGATTCACCCCTCCACTTT. The chain links TRBV5-1 to TRBJ1-6; no definite D call. The CDR3 contains 12 residues. Germline V lookup: CDR1 SGHRS, CDR2 YFSETQ. V was trimmed by 5 bases and J by 8 bases, leaving 8 bases between them. The variable domain in full, with the rest retrieved from reference TRBV5-1 and TRBJ1-6, is KAGVTQTPRYLIKTRGQQVTLSCSPISGHRSVSWYQQTPGQGLQFLFEYFSETQRNKGNFPGRFSGRQFSNSRSEMNVSTLELGDSALYLCASRMEDSPLHFGNGTRLTVT.

This chain connects TRBV7-2 to TRBJ1-1; TRBD1 agrees at 9 bases. The V gene end was trimmed by 5 bases and the J gene end by 0 bases; junction bases not matched to a gene: 10. Germline V gene lookup returns CDR1 SGHTA and CDR2 FQGNSA. There are 17 residues in the CDR3. The CDR3 is CASSITGTGFMNTEAFF. DNA for the CDR3: TGTGCCAGCAGCATCACCGGGACAGGGTTCATGAACACTGAAGCTTTCTTT.

This clone showed up just once. J is TRBJ2-3 and V is TRBV5-6; 11 nucleotides match TRBD2. Germline V lookup: CDR1 SGHDT, CDR2 YYEEEE. V lost 4 bases, J lost 3 bases, and 13 bases stayed unmatched. The CDR3 length is 18 residues. CDR3 sequence reads: CASSPPAVAGGPTDTQYF. The DNA of the CDR3 is TGTGCCAGCAGCCCACCGGCGGTAGCGGGGGGGCCGACAGATACGCAGTATTTT.